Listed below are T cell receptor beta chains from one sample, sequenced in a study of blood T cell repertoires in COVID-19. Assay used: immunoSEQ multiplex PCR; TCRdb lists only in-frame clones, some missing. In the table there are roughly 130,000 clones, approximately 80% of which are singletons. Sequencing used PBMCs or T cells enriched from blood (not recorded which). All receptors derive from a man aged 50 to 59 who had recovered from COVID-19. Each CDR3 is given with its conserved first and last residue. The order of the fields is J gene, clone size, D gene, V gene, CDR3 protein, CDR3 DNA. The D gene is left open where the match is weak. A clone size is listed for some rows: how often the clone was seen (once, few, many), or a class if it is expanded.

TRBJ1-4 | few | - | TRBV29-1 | CSVELGAKGEKLFF | TGCAGCGTTGAACTGGGGGCGAAGGGTGAAAAACTGTTTTTT
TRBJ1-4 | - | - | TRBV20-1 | CSAPFREKLFF | TGCAGTGCCCCTTTCAGGGAAAAACTGTTTTTT
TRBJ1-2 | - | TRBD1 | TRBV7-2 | CASSLRTGGDYGYTF | TGTGCCAGCAGCCTCAGGACAGGAGGGGACTATGGCTACACCTTC
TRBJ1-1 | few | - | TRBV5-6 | CASRFGEHTEAFF | TGTGCCAGCAGATTTGGTGAGCACACTGAAGCTTTCTTT
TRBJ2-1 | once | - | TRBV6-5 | CASSYSTRGVNEQFF | TGTGCCAGCAGTTACTCGACCAGGGGGGTCAATGAGCAGTTCTTC
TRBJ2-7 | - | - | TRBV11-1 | CASSLGQGLYEQYF | TGTGCCAGCAGCTTAGGCCAGGGGCTCTACGAGCAGTACTTC
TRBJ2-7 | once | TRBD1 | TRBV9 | CASSVGTGGPYEQYF | TGTGCCAGCAGCGTAGGTACAGGGGGTCCCTACGAGCAGTACTTC
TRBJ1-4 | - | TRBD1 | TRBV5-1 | CASSHTGGAREKLFF | TGCGCCAGCAGCCACACAGGGGGCGCGAGAGAAAAACTGTTTTTT
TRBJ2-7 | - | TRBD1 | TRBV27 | CASSYGTGINEQYF | TGTGCCAGCAGTTACGGGACAGGAATAAACGAGCAGTACTTC
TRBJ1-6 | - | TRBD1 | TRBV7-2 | CASSFKNRGGSPLHF | TGTGCCAGCAGCTTCAAGAACAGGGGTGGATCACCCCTCCACTTT
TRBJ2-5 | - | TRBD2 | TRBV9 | CASSAGSGVLGETQYF | TGTGCCAGCAGCGCCGGTAGCGGGGTCTTGGGGGAGACCCAGTACTTC
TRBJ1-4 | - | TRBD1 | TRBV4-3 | CASAGQMNEKLFF | TGCGCCAGCGCGGGACAGATGAATGAAAAACTGTTTTTT
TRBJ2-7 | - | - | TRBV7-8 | CASSLGIATYEQYF | TGTGCCAGCAGCTTAGGGATAGCAACCTACGAGCAGTACTTC
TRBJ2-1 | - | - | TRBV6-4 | CASSVGGEQFF | TGTGCCAGCAGTGTGGGGGGTGAGCAGTTCTTC
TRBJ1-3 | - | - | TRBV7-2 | CASSGVTGNTIYF | TGTGCCAGTTCGGGAGTGACGGGAAACACCATATATTTT
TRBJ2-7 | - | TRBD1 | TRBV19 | CASSKTGTGRYEQYF | TGTGCCAGTAGTAAAACCGGGACAGGTCGCTACGAGCAGTACTTC
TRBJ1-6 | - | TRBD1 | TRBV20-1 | CSAGDSSPLHF | TGCAGTGCTGGGGACAGTTCACCCCTCCACTTT
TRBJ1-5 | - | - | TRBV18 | CASSLGSGIEQPQHF | TGTGCCAGCTCACTCGGATCGGGGATAGAACAGCCCCAGCATTTT
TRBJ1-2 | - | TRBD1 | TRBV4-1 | CASSQAHWDRGSGYTF | TGCGCCAGCAGCCAAGCCCATTGGGACAGGGGATCTGGCTACACCTTC
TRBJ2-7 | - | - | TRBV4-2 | CASSQGFGQSYEQYF | TGTGCCAGCAGCCAAGGCTTCGGACAGTCTTACGAGCAGTACTTC
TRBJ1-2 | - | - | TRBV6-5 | CASTLSSGVYGYTF | TGTGCCAGCACCCTCTCATCGGGGGTCTATGGCTACACCTTC
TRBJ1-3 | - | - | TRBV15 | CATSRDRGSGNTIYF | TGTGCCACCAGCAGAGACAGGGGTTCCGGAAACACCATATATTTT
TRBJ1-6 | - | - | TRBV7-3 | CASSFEGNYNSPLHF | TGTGCCAGCAGCTTTGAGGGAAACTATAATTCACCCCTCCACTTT
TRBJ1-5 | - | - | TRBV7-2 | CASSGELAGSQPQHF | TGTGCCAGCAGCGGAGAGCTAGCGGGTAGTCAGCCCCAGCATTTT
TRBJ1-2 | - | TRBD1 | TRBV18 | CASSPRQGDGYTF | TGTGCCAGCTCACCACGACAGGGCGATGGCTACACCTTC
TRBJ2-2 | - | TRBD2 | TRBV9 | CASSVSASGGANTGELFF | TGTGCCAGCAGCGTATCGGCTAGCGGGGGGGCGAACACCGGGGAGCTGTTTTTT
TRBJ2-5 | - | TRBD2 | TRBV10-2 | CATTGLAGGHPGETQYF | TGCGCCACCACGGGACTAGCGGGGGGCCACCCCGGGGAGACCCAGTACTTC
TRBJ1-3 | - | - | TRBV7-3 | CASSSAWTASGNTIYF | TGTGCCAGCAGCTCAGCGTGGACAGCCTCTGGAAACACCATATATTTT
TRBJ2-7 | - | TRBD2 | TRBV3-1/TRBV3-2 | CASSGEGFSYEQYF | TGTGCCAGCAGCGGGGAGGGGTTTAGCTACGAGCAGTACTTC
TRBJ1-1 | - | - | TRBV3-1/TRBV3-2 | CASSQRGGTVTEAFF | TGTGCCAGCAGCCAACGGGGGGGCACGGTGACTGAAGCTTTCTTT
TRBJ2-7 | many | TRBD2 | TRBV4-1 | CASSQGRLAGGPDEQYF | TGCGCCAGCAGCCAGGGAAGACTAGCGGGGGGGCCGGACGAGCAGTACTTC
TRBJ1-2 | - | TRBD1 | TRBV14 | CASSQGMDRFHYGYTF | TGTGCCAGCAGCCAAGGGATGGACAGGTTCCACTATGGCTACACCTTC
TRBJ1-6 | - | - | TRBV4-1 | CASSQGEKQGRSPLHF | TGCGCCAGCAGCCAAGGCGAGAAACAGGGACGTTCACCCCTCCACTTT
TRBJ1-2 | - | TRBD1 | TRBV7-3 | CASSLGQSGYTF | TGTGCCAGCAGCTTGGGACAGTCTGGCTACACCTTC
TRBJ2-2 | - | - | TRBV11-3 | CASSSPLGELFF | TGTGCCAGCAGCTCTCCCCTCGGGGAGCTGTTTTTT
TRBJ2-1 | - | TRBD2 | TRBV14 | CASSRGTSGGRWEQFF | TGTGCCAGCAGCCGAGGGACTAGCGGGGGTCGGTGGGAGCAGTTCTTC
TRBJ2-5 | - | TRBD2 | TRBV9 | CASSVQSGGEAQYF | TGTGCCAGCAGCGTACAAAGCGGGGGGGAGGCCCAGTACTTC
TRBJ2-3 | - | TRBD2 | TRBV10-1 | CASSELRRSGGTPDTQYF | TGCGCCAGCAGTGAGCTAAGAAGGAGCGGGGGTACCCCAGATACGCAGTATTTT
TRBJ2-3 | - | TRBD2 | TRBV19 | CASTHGTSYRSDTQYF | TGTGCCAGTACCCACGGGACTAGCTATAGGTCCGATACGCAGTATTTT
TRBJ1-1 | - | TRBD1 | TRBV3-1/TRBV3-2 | CASSLTGIMNTEAFF | TGTGCCAGCAGCCTGACAGGGATCATGAACACTGAAGCTTTCTTT
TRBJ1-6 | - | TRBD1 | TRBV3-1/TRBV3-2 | CASSRTYRGLSNSPLHF | TGTGCCAGCAGCCGGACCTACAGGGGGCTCTCTAATTCACCCCTCCACTTT
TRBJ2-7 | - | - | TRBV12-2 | CASRLVTQGRTYEQYF | TGTGCAAGTCGCTTAGTAACGCAGGGGCGAACCTACGAGCAGTACTTC
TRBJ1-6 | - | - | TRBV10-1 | CASEGRVWGNSPLHF | TGCGCCAGCGAAGGGCGGGTTTGGGGTAATTCACCCCTCCACTTT
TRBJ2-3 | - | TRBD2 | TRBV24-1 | CATNLTRGLAGNSTDTQYF | TGTGCCACGAATTTGACACGGGGACTAGCGGGTAATAGCACAGATACGCAGTATTTT
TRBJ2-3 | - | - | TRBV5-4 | CASSTHPSSSTDTQYF | TGTGCCAGCAGCACACATCCCAGTTCTAGCACAGATACGCAGTATTTT
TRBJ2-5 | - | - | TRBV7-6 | CASSLRTETQYF | TGTGCCAGCAGCCTCAGAACGGAGACCCAGTACTTC
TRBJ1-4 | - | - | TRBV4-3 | CASSPSFVINEKLFF | TGCGCCAGCAGCCCGAGTTTTGTCATAAATGAAAAACTGTTTTTT
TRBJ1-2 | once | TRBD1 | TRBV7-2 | CASSLTGVGYGYTF | TGTGCCAGCAGCTTAACAGGGGTCGGATATGGCTACACCTTC
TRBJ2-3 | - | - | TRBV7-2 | CASSYLSPVGYISTDTQYF | TGTGCCAGCAGTTATCTCTCGCCTGTGGGCTACATTTCCACAGATACGCAGTATTTT
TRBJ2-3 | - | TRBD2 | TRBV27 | CASSGTSGGARDTQYF | TGTGCCAGCAGTGGAACTAGCGGGGGGGCTCGAGATACGCAGTATTTT
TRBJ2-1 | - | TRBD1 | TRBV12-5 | CASGLDQGASQFF | TGTGCTAGTGGTTTGGATCAGGGGGCGAGTCAATTCTTC
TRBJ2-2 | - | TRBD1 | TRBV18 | CASSRQGQTGELFF | TGTGCCAGCTCACGCCAGGGACAGACCGGGGAGCTGTTTTTT
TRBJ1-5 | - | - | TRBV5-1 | CASSPGGSNQPQHF | TGCGCCAGCAGCCCCGGAGGGAGCAATCAGCCCCAGCATTTT
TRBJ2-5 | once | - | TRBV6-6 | CASRAGGQETQYF | TGTGCCAGCAGGGCAGGAGGTCAAGAGACCCAGTACTTC
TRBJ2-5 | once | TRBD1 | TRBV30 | CAFRQGQETQYF | TGTGCCTTCAGACAGGGCCAAGAGACCCAGTACTTC
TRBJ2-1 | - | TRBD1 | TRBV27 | CASSHWDRAEQFF | TGTGCCAGCAGTCATTGGGACAGGGCTGAGCAGTTCTTC
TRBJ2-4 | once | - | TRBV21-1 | CASSKDEPIAKNIQYF | TGTGCCAGCAGCAAAGATGAGCCGATAGCCAAAAACATTCAGTACTTC
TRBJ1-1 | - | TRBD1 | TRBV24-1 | CATSDPDRGDTEAFF | TGTGCCACCAGTGACCCGGACAGGGGGGACACTGAAGCTTTCTTT
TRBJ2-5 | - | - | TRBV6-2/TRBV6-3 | CASSYSAGAETQYF | TGTGCCAGCAGTTACTCCGCAGGGGCAGAGACCCAGTACTTC
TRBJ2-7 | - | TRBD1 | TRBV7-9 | CASSQQGANYEQYF | TGTGCCAGCAGTCAGCAGGGGGCGAACTACGAGCAGTACTTC